This T cell receptor (beta chain) was retrieved from a study of T cell responses to AZD1222 COVID-19 vaccine. Study findings and constraints: The reported proportion of spike-specific TCRs targeting unmutated variant regions was nearly half. Distributed over spike, vaccine-associated CD4 TCRs predominated at 160-218 and 743-854. None of the repertoires were sampled until the peak T cell response had passed.

As to this clone: Its antigen remains unknown.

This CDR3 has 19 amino acids. The germline gives CDR1 DFQATT, CDR2 SNEGSKA (reference sequence). Trimming cost V 3 bases and J 0 bases; bases outside gene matches: 16. Only in-frame clones appear in the TCRdb table, and some are missing; sequencing was by immunoSEQ multiplex PCR. Found here are fewer than 130,000 clones, 65% to 85% of them singletons; the top ten hold around 4.6%. The chain is built from TRBV20-1 and TRBJ2-3; 9 bases agree with TRBD2. This sequence was found in an adult in good health. Sequenced material: peripheral blood, taken on day 0 of AZD1222 vaccination. The DNA of the CDR3 is TGCAGTGCTAGTCCGGCTAGCGGGGAGGCCATGACTAGCACAGATACGCAGTATTTT. Translation: CSASPASGEAMTSTDTQYF.